Shown below are 25 T cell receptor beta chains from a single sample sequenced in a study of beta chain features in type 1 diabetes. Regarding the study as a whole: People with Type 1 diabetes carried modestly yet significantly shorter TCRB CDR3s in all four CD4+ subsets.

Their cognate antigens are unknown. Expressed TCRB transcripts were sequenced after all isolated RNA was converted to cDNA. Generated by immunoSEQ multiplex PCR, the TCRdb table keeps only in-frame clones and is missing some. This table has about 160,000 clones, over 9% appearing once. Sequences were obtained from central memory CD4+ T cells from blood. These receptor sequences come from a man between 25 and 39 years old with type 1 diabetes.

V is TRBV28 and J is TRBJ1-5; no reliable D call. Germline V lookup: CDR1 MDHEN, CDR2 SYDVKM. The CDR3 has 14 residues. Deletions cut 0 bases from V and 1 base from J, with 4 bases between. The CDR3 bases are TGTGCCAGCAGTTTATGGCAGAGCAATCAGCCCCAGCATTTT. This codes for CASSLWQSNQPQHF.

In this sample, this clone turned up a few times. The chain carries TRBV30 and TRBJ2-5; 8 positions agree with TRBD2. This CDR3 comprises 14 residues. CDR1 is GTSNPN, CDR2 SVGIG, per germline (reference sequence). Trimming removed 4 bases from V and 5 bases from J; junction bases left unmatched: 9. The CDR3 reads CAWKVAGPPETQYF. The CDR3 DNA sequence: TGTGCCTGGAAGGTAGCGGGGCCCCCCGAGACCCAGTACTTC.

This chain joins TRBV6-6 and TRBJ1-5, with TRBD1 matching 7 bases. The length of the CDR3 is 16 residues. Germline V gene lookup returns CDR1 MNHNY and CDR2 SVGAGI (reference sequence). J gave up 4 bases and V 3 bases, and 9 bases lay outside the gene matches. CDR3: CASSYGGGRTNQPQHF. In DNA, the CDR3 is TGTGCCAGCAGTTATGGAGGGGGCAGGACGAATCAGCCCCAGCATTTT.

This clone has more than one count but fewer than ten. This chain uses TRBV28 with TRBJ2-5, with 9 bases aligning to TRBD1. V lost 5 bases to trimming and J lost 2 bases; unmatched junction nucleotides: 9. The CDR3 has 16 residues. Germline assignment: CDR1 MDHEN and CDR2 SYDVKM. This chain's CDR3 is CASSPATGGLQETQYF. CDR3 sequence (DNA): TGTGCCAGCAGTCCGGCGACAGGGGGGCTGCAAGAGACCCAGTACTTC.

The chain is built from TRBV12-5 and TRBJ2-3, with 9 bases identical to TRBD2. Germline loops: CDR1 LGHNT, CDR2 FRNRAP. V lost 0 bases and J lost 1; bases outside the gene matches: 11. CDR3 length: 19 amino acids. The chain's CDR3 is CASGLVRSASGIGTDTQYF. The CDR3 DNA sequence: TGTGCTAGTGGTTTGGTACGATCAGCTAGCGGGATTGGCACAGATACGCAGTATTTT.

Only a few counts were recorded for this clone. The chain recombines TRBV7-2 with TRBJ2-1, with 11 bases identical to TRBD2. Germline trimming cut 5 bases from V and 8 bases from J; bases unmatched to any gene: 11. Germline assignment: CDR1 SGHTA and CDR2 FQGNSA. This CDR3 region has 16 residues. The CDR3 region is CASSALSGRAVDEQFF. Written as DNA, the CDR3 is TGTGCCAGCAGCGCCCTTAGCGGGAGGGCCGTGGATGAGCAGTTCTTC.

This chain uses TRBV13 with TRBJ2-7; TRBD2 matches 11 bases. Germline V CDR1 and CDR2: PRHDT, FYEKMQ (reference sequence). The CDR3 runs 15 residues. V was pared by 5 bases and J by 0 bases, with 3 bases of the junction left unmatched. The chain's CDR3 is CASSVGLAASYEQYF. In DNA, the CDR3 is TGTGCCAGCAGCGTGGGACTAGCGGCCTCCTACGAGCAGTACTTC. The full variable domain, rest sourced from reference TRBV13 and TRBJ2-7, is AAGVIQSPRHLIKEKRETATLKCYPIPRHDTVYWYQQGPGQDPQFLISFYEKMQSDKGSIPDRFSAQQFSDYHSELNMSSLELGDSALYFCASSVGLAASYEQYFGPGTRLTVT.

The gene calls are TRBV25-1 and TRBJ1-5; D call uncertain. The V gene lost 4 bases and the J gene lost 1 base, with 11 bases spanning the gap. Germline CDR1 MGHDK, CDR2 SYGVNS. The CDR3 runs to 15 residues. The CDR3 here is CASSASRSSNQPQHF. In nucleotides, the CDR3 is TGTGCCAGCAGTGCGTCCCGGTCCAGCAATCAGCCCCAGCATTTT. The full variable domain, completed using reference TRBV25-1 and TRBJ1-5, is EADIYQTPRYLVIGTGKKITLECSQTMGHDKMYWYQQDPGMELHLIHYSYGVNSTEKGDLSSESTVSRIRTEHFPLTLESARPSHTSQYLCASSASRSSNQPQHFGDGTRLSIL.

Points on this clone: Other DNA sequences in the sample encode the same CDR3. The chain is built from TRBV9 and TRBJ2-5; D is possibly TRBD1 (5 bases). V was clipped by 0 bases and J by 5 bases, with 5 bases between them. From germline, CDR1 is SGDLS and CDR2 YYNGEE. The CDR3 covers 12 residues. For the CDR3, the DNA is TGTGCCAGCAGCGTAGACAGGGAGACCCAGTACTTC. Its translation: CASSVDRETQYF. The complete variable domain, with remaining parts taken from reference TRBV9 and TRBJ2-5, reads DSGVTQTPKHLITATGQRVTLRCSPRSGDLSVYWYQQSLDQGLQFLIQYYNGEERAKGNILERFSAQQFPDLHSELNLSSLELGDSALYFCASSVDRETQYFGPGTRLLVL.

This sequence joins TRBV7-8 and TRBJ2-2; 8 bases align to TRBD1. The germline gives CDR1 SGHVS, CDR2 FQNEAQ. Trimming took 7 bases from V and 4 from J; bases not matched to a gene: 5. The CDR3 is made up of 14 amino acids. CDR3 residues: CASIWTGITGELFF. The CDR3 DNA reads as TGTGCCAGCATTTGGACAGGGATCACCGGGGAGCTGTTTTTT.

This clone was counted between two and nine times. The V gene is TRBV7-9, the J gene TRBJ1-2; possible D gene TRBD1, 5 bases. The V gene lost 5 bases and the J gene lost 5 bases, with 12 bases spanning the gap. Germline-derived CDR1 and CDR2 are SEHNR and FQNEAQ (reference sequence). This CDR3 region has 13 residues. The CDR3 sequence is CASSEDSPYGYTF. In DNA, the CDR3 is TGTGCCAGCAGCGAAGACAGCCCATATGGCTACACCTTC. Using reference TRBV7-9 and TRBJ1-2 for the parts outside the CDR3, the full variable domain is DTGVSQNPRHKITKRGQNVTFRCDPISEHNRLYWYRQTLGQGPEFLTYFQNEAQLEKSRLLSDRFSAERPKGSFSTLEIQRTEQGDSAMYLCASSEDSPYGYTFGSGTRLTVV.

The rearrangement uses TRBV12-5 and TRBJ1-1; D gene unclear. The CDR3 covers 13 residues. Germline V CDR1 and CDR2: LGHNT, FRNRAP. V dropped 1 base and J dropped 2 bases, with 5 bases sitting between them. CDR3 amino acids: CASGLAENTEAFF. CDR3 bases: TGTGCTAGTGGTTTGGCAGAAAACACTGAAGCTTTCTTT.

This clone was seen more than once but under ten times. The chain recombines TRBV7-9 with TRBJ1-1; maybe TRBD1 (5 bases). The V end was cut by 5 bases, the J end by 1 base, with 8 bases between. The CDR3 sequence is 13 residues long. CDR1 is SEHNR and CDR2 is FQNEAQ in the germline V gene (reference sequence). The CDR3 sequence: CASSETANTEAFF. DNA of the CDR3: TGTGCCAGCAGCGAGACAGCGAACACTGAAGCTTTCTTT.

This clone was detected only a few times. The J gene is TRBJ2-7, the V gene TRBV7-2; TRBD2 agrees at 7 bases. CDR1 and CDR2 from the germline V gene are SGHTA and FQGNSA. This CDR3 spans 18 amino acids. The V segment lost 5 bases and the J segment 1 base; nucleotides outside the gene matches: 17. For the CDR3, the DNA is TGTGCCAGCAGCCACCCCCCGAGTAGGCTAGCGGATTCCTACGAGCAGTACTTC. This gives the protein CASSHPPSRLADSYEQYF.

This chain uses TRBV7-9 with TRBJ2-5; 10 bases align to TRBD2. V lost 5 bases to trimming and J lost 4 bases; unmatched junction nucleotides: 19. The CDR3 length is 19 residues. From germline, CDR1 is SEHNR and CDR2 FQNEAQ (reference sequence). CDR3 nucleotide sequence: TGTGCCAGCAGCCCCAAACTCGGGCTAGCGGGAGAGGGGCGAGAGACCCAGTACTTC. It translates to CASSPKLGLAGEGRETQYF.

The chain employs TRBV5-5 and TRBJ2-1, with D perhaps TRBD1 (6 bases). CDR3 length: 15 amino acids. Germline lookup yields CDR1 SGHKS and CDR2 YYEKEE (reference sequence). V was pared by 1 base and J by 0 bases, with 8 bases between. The CDR3 sequence is CASSLSDSSYNEQFF. The DNA of the CDR3 is TGTGCCAGCAGCTTGTCGGACAGCTCCTACAATGAGCAGTTCTTC.

This clone was counted only a few times. The J gene is TRBJ1-1, the V gene TRBV28; the D gene is possibly TRBD1 (6 bases). The V end was cut by 4 bases, the J end by 10 bases, with 10 bases between. Germline V gene lookup returns CDR1 MDHEN and CDR2 SYDVKM. This CDR3 comprises 11 residues. The CDR3 reads CASSSQGRAFF. The CDR3 nucleotides are TGTGCCAGCAGTTCACAGGGAAGAGCTTTCTTT.

In its sample, this clone was seen a few times. V usage is TRBV18 and J usage is TRBJ1-2; 10 bases are shared with TRBD1. The CDR3 contains 15 residues. V shed 4 bases and J 3 bases; nucleotides not matched to a gene: 5. Germline assignment: CDR1 KGHSH and CDR2 LQKENI. The CDR3 sequence is CASSLAGTGDYGYTF. The CDR3 DNA reads as TGTGCCAGCTCACTTGCCGGGACAGGGGACTATGGCTACACCTTC.

The chain joins TRBV18 to TRBJ1-1, with 8 positions matching TRBD1. V dropped 4 bases and J dropped 4; count of bases not matched to a gene: 5. The length of the CDR3 is 14 residues. From germline, CDR1 is KGHSH and CDR2 LQKENI. The CDR3 spells CASSQGQGITEAFF. CDR3 sequence (DNA): TGTGCCAGCTCACAAGGACAGGGAATCACTGAAGCTTTCTTT.

This sequence joins TRBV28 and TRBJ2-3, with 7 bases fitting TRBD2. The trim removed 5 bases at V and 10 bases at J, leaving 3 bases unmatched. Germline V gives CDR1 MDHEN, CDR2 SYDVKM. The length of the CDR3 is 11 residues. CDR3 residues: CASSSTSAQYF. The DNA for the CDR3 is TGTGCCAGCAGTAGTACTAGCGCGCAGTATTTT.

V is TRBV6-5 and J is TRBJ2-3; TRBD2 matches 10 bases. The ends lost 10 bases at V and 5 bases at J; junction bases unmatched: 9. CDR1 MNHEY and CDR2 SVGAGI come from the germline V gene. This CDR3 is 14 amino acids long. The CDR3 reads CATRAGGPKDTQYF. DNA for the CDR3: TGTGCCACCAGAGCGGGAGGGCCAAAAGATACGCAGTATTTT.

The chain joins TRBV7-6 to TRBJ2-7; D possibly corresponds to TRBD2 (5 bases). V shed 1 base and J shed 6 bases, with 10 bases lying between them. The CDR3 runs 13 residues. Per germline, CDR1 SGHVS and CDR2 FNYEAQ. The CDR3: CASSLEVRGEQYF. For the CDR3, the DNA is TGTGCCAGCAGCTTAGAAGTTCGGGGCGAGCAGTACTTC. The whole variable domain, remainder taken from reference TRBV7-6 and TRBJ2-7, is GAGVSQSPRYKVTKRGQDVALRCDPISGHVSLYWYRQALGQGPEFLTYFNYEAQQDKSGLPNDRFSAERPEGSISTLTIQRTEQRDSAMYRCASSLEVRGEQYFGPGTRLTVT.

This clone was seen repeatedly, ten times or more. This chain links TRBV7-9 with TRBJ2-1; D is possibly TRBD1 (6 bases). Germline CDR1 reads SEHNR; CDR2 reads FQNEAQ (reference sequence). This CDR3 is built from 14 residues. V lost 5 bases, J lost 6 bases, and 14 bases lay in between. The CDR3 loop is CASSLQGWVNEQFF. DNA of the CDR3: TGTGCCAGCAGCCTACAGGGTTGGGTCAATGAGCAGTTCTTC.

This clone was seen only a few times. The V call is TRBV7-9, the J call TRBJ2-2, with 8 bases that match TRBD1. The V segment lost 7 bases and the J segment 4 bases; nucleotides outside the gene matches: 11. Germline V lookup: CDR1 SEHNR, CDR2 FQNEAQ (reference sequence). CDR3 length: 16 amino acids. The CDR3 coding sequence is TGTGCCAGCATCCCTCCCCGGACAGGGACCACCGGGGAGCTGTTTTTT. Translation: CASIPPRTGTTGELFF.

This clone was seen a few times. The CDR3 DNA sequence: TGTGCCAGCTCACCACCCGGGACAGGGGGCACCGGGGAGCTGTTTTTT. It is translated as CASSPPGTGGTGELFF. The chain joins TRBV18 to TRBJ2-2; 11 bases match TRBD1. The V gene end was trimmed by 0 bases and the J gene end by 4 bases; junction bases not matched to a gene: 1. The CDR3 covers 16 residues. Germline V gene lookup returns CDR1 KGHSH and CDR2 LQKENI.